This T cell receptor beta chain was retrieved from a study of STAT3 mutations in large granular lymphocyte leukemia. Only in-frame clones appear in the TCRdb table, and some are missing; sequencing was by immunoSEQ multiplex PCR. Of 1,500 to 2,500 clones listed, roughly 69% are singletons. Study-level results: At least one immunodominant TCR beta clonotype appeared in every T-cell large granular lymphocyte leukemia patient. All newly emerging clones after therapy were STAT3 wild type.

In the case of this clone: What it recognizes is unknown.

CDR1 is SGHRS, CDR2 YFSETQ, per germline. The CDR3 covers 13 residues. V lost 0 bases and J lost 4, with 6 bases in between. The sequenced sample consisted of peripheral blood mononuclear cells. The receptor was isolated from a man in his 60s with T-cell large granular lymphocyte leukemia. Some clones in this sample may be carry-over from other donors' samples. The chain joins TRBV5-1 to TRBJ2-3; D call uncertain. The CDR3 reads CASSLGQSDTQYF. The DNA of the CDR3 is TGCGCCAGCAGCTTGGGCCAGTCAGATACGCAGTATTTT.